The clone carrying this T cell receptor (beta chain) was seen a handful of times. The antigen remains unidentified. Construction of the TCR beta libraries employed iRepertoire HTBI primers in conjunction with Arm-PCR of CDR3 regions. TCRdb analysed the multiplex PCR reads with MiXCR anew, one entry per CDR3 protein. The table has about 420,000 distinct CDR3 sequences, less than 20% seen once. Time point described: newly diagnosed GD, antithyroid drugs for less than 3 months. Construction of the TCR library relied on RNA isolated from PBMCs. The data are from a study of regulatory T cells in long-lasting Graves disease. CDR1 is PRHDT, CDR2 FYEKMQ, per germline (reference sequence). This CDR3 is 15 amino acids long. Trimming shortened V by 6 bases and J by 1 base, and 13 bases separated the two germline ends. General study points: Shared public clonotypes totalled about 2,800 in persistent patients, compared with just under 1,000 in new patients.

This same sample was also part of a study on T cells in Graves' hyperthyroidism and ophthalmopathy. As reported in that work: First-round RT-PCR targeting the TCR CDR3 was performed with the HTBI primer set.

The clonotype was recovered from a woman under 30 with Graves disease. The chain recombines TRBV13 with TRBJ1-5, with D possibly TRBD1 on 6 matching bases. The specimen was peripheral blood mononuclear cells (PBMCs), collected at new diagnosis, from a patient treated with antithyroid drugs. CDR3 nucleotide sequence: TGTGCCAGCAGTTCTAGGACAGTAAGCAATCAGCCCCAGCATTTT. Protein: CASSSRTVSNQPQHF. The full variable domain, rest sourced from reference TRBV13 and TRBJ1-5, is AAGVIQSPRHLIKEKRETATLKCYPIPRHDTVYWYQQGPGQDPQFLISFYEKMQSDKGSIPDRFSAQQFSDYHSELNMSSLELGDSALYFCASSSRTVSNQPQHFGDGTRLSIL.